Listed below are T cell receptor beta chains from one sample, sequenced in a study of shared clonotypes between healthy human individuals. Assay used: immunoSEQ multiplex PCR; TCRdb lists only in-frame clones, some missing. The repertoire holds a few hundred thousand clones, with around three quarters as singletons. Sequencing was done on a sample of PBMCs. These receptors came from a woman in her 40s in good health. Some clones in this sample may be carry-over from other donors' samples. The CDR3 runs from the conserved cysteine through the conserved F or W. Fields, in order: CDR3 DNA, CDR3 protein, V gene, clone size, D gene, J gene. D genes are given only for firm matches. The size of a clone is reported for some rows only, either as once, few or many, or as a class for expanded clones.

cdr3_nt: TGTGCCAGCAGCTTAGTTGAGACGGCAGGCACCTCCCGCACAGATACGCAGTATTTT
cdr3_aa: CASSLVETAGTSRTDTQYF
v_call: TRBV7-6
clone_size: NA
d_call: NA
j_call: TRBJ2-3

cdr3_nt: TGTGCCAGCAGCTCAGGGGTTACTGGGGCCAACGTCCTGACTTTC
cdr3_aa: CASSSGVTGANVLTF
v_call: TRBV6-5
clone_size: NA
d_call: NA
j_call: TRBJ2-6

cdr3_nt: TGTGCCATCTCCCAACAGGGGGCTGGCGAGCAGTACTTC
cdr3_aa: CAISQQGAGEQYF
v_call: TRBV10-3
clone_size: NA
d_call: TRBD1
j_call: TRBJ2-7

cdr3_nt: TGTGCTAGTGGCCCGGGGACAGCACCTTCCGGAAACACCATATATTTT
cdr3_aa: CASGPGTAPSGNTIYF
v_call: TRBV12-5
clone_size: NA
d_call: TRBD1
j_call: TRBJ1-3

cdr3_nt: TGTGCCAGCAGGACCACACCCTTCTATCAGCCCCAGCATTTT
cdr3_aa: CASRTTPFYQPQHF
v_call: TRBV28
clone_size: NA
d_call: NA
j_call: TRBJ1-5

cdr3_nt: TGTGCCATCAGTGCCCGGGACAGGGTCGAGCAGTACTTC
cdr3_aa: CAISARDRVEQYF
v_call: TRBV10-3
clone_size: few
d_call: TRBD1
j_call: TRBJ2-7

cdr3_nt: TGTGCCAGCAGCACGGAGACAGGGGGCCGTGAGCAGTTCTTC
cdr3_aa: CASSTETGGREQFF
v_call: TRBV7-6
clone_size: once
d_call: TRBD1
j_call: TRBJ2-1

cdr3_nt: TGTGCCAGCAGCTTTAATCTGGCTTACACTGAAGCTTTCTTT
cdr3_aa: CASSFNLAYTEAFF
v_call: TRBV5-4
clone_size: NA
d_call: NA
j_call: TRBJ1-1

cdr3_nt: TGTGCCAGCAGCTCAATAGCGGGAACTCGGAATGAGCAGTTCTTC
cdr3_aa: CASSSIAGTRNEQFF
v_call: TRBV7-8
clone_size: NA
d_call: TRBD2
j_call: TRBJ2-1

cdr3_nt: TGTGCCAGCAGTGACGTCAACCCCTCCCCGCCCCAGCATTTT
cdr3_aa: CASSDVNPSPPQHF
v_call: TRBV2
clone_size: NA
d_call: NA
j_call: TRBJ1-5

cdr3_nt: TGTGCCAGCAGCTTACCAAAAGGGGGGGACTATGGCTACACCTTC
cdr3_aa: CASSLPKGGDYGYTF
v_call: TRBV7-9
clone_size: NA
d_call: NA
j_call: TRBJ1-2

cdr3_nt: TGCGCCAGTAGCTCCGGGACTAGCGGCTTTTACGAGCAGTACTTC
cdr3_aa: CASSSGTSGFYEQYF
v_call: TRBV5-1
clone_size: NA
d_call: TRBD2
j_call: TRBJ2-7

cdr3_nt: TGCGCCAGCAGTGATCCTGGGGGAGAGACCCAGTACTTC
cdr3_aa: CASSDPGGETQYF
v_call: TRBV10-2
clone_size: NA
d_call: NA
j_call: TRBJ2-5

cdr3_nt: TGTGCCAGCAGCGACCTACAGGGAGGAGAGACCCAGTACTTC
cdr3_aa: CASSDLQGGETQYF
v_call: TRBV5-6
clone_size: NA
d_call: NA
j_call: TRBJ2-5

cdr3_nt: TGTGCCTGGGACGCGGGAGCCAATCACAATGAGCAGTTCTTC
cdr3_aa: CAWDAGANHNEQFF
v_call: TRBV30
clone_size: NA
d_call: TRBD2
j_call: TRBJ2-1

cdr3_nt: TGTGCCAGCAGCTTCCTAACAGGGGCCACTGAAGCTTTCTTT
cdr3_aa: CASSFLTGATEAFF
v_call: TRBV5-6
clone_size: NA
d_call: TRBD1
j_call: TRBJ1-1

cdr3_nt: TGTGCCAGCAGTGAAGCGGTCGGACCGAATACGCAGTATTTT
cdr3_aa: CASSEAVGPNTQYF
v_call: TRBV2
clone_size: NA
d_call: NA
j_call: TRBJ2-3

cdr3_nt: TGCGCCAGCAGCCCGACGGGACAGGGGCCAGTACCGTTCTTC
cdr3_aa: CASSPTGQGPVPFF
v_call: TRBV5-1
clone_size: NA
d_call: TRBD1
j_call: TRBJ2-1

cdr3_nt: TGTGCCAGCAGTGAACGGGCGGGAGCCTACAATGAGCAGTTCTTC
cdr3_aa: CASSERAGAYNEQFF
v_call: TRBV2
clone_size: NA
d_call: TRBD2
j_call: TRBJ2-1

cdr3_nt: TGTGCTAGCAGCAAGGGCCTCCAAGAGACCCAGTACTTC
cdr3_aa: CASSKGLQETQYF
v_call: TRBV7-7
clone_size: NA
d_call: NA
j_call: TRBJ2-5

cdr3_nt: TGTGCCAGCAGCGCAACTTCGGAGGGTATAGGGGGCTACACCTTC
cdr3_aa: CASSATSEGIGGYTF
v_call: TRBV11-2
clone_size: many
d_call: NA
j_call: TRBJ1-2

cdr3_nt: TGTGCCAGCAGACCTATTTCACAGGGATCGACTGAAGCTTTCTTT
cdr3_aa: CASRPISQGSTEAFF
v_call: TRBV6-6
clone_size: NA
d_call: NA
j_call: TRBJ1-1

cdr3_nt: TGTGCCACCAGCAGAGACCGTAGGGGGTCGAAGTACTTC
cdr3_aa: CATSRDRRGSKYF
v_call: TRBV15
clone_size: NA
d_call: NA
j_call: TRBJ2-4

cdr3_nt: TGCGCCAGCAGCTTGGACAGGAGGTATACGCAGTATTTT
cdr3_aa: CASSLDRRYTQYF
v_call: TRBV5-1
clone_size: many
d_call: NA
j_call: TRBJ2-3

cdr3_nt: TGTGCCAGCTCACCGAAAACCGGACAGGGAACCCAAGAGACCCAGTACTTC
cdr3_aa: CASSPKTGQGTQETQYF
v_call: TRBV18
clone_size: NA
d_call: TRBD1
j_call: TRBJ2-5

cdr3_nt: TGTGCCATCAGTTTAGCGGGGGATGTGCAAAATGAGCAGTTCTTC
cdr3_aa: CAISLAGDVQNEQFF
v_call: TRBV10-3
clone_size: NA
d_call: TRBD2
j_call: TRBJ2-1

cdr3_nt: TGTGCCAGCAGCCACAGGCGGGAGGGTCCCTACGAGCAGTACTTC
cdr3_aa: CASSHRREGPYEQYF
v_call: TRBV7-6
clone_size: NA
d_call: TRBD2
j_call: TRBJ2-7

cdr3_nt: TGTGCCTCGGGACAGGGGAACAATCAGCCCCAGCATTTT
cdr3_aa: CASGQGNNQPQHF
v_call: TRBV30
clone_size: NA
d_call: TRBD1
j_call: TRBJ1-5

cdr3_nt: TGTGCCAGCAGGCCACTAGTTACCTACGAGCAGTACTTC
cdr3_aa: CASRPLVTYEQYF
v_call: TRBV27
clone_size: few
d_call: NA
j_call: TRBJ2-7

cdr3_nt: TGTGCCAGCAGGCCGGACGTAACCTACGAGCAGTACTTC
cdr3_aa: CASRPDVTYEQYF
v_call: TRBV6-5
clone_size: NA
d_call: NA
j_call: TRBJ2-7

cdr3_nt: TGTGCCAGCAGCTTATTAGGGACAGGGAACGAGCAGTACTTC
cdr3_aa: CASSLLGTGNEQYF
v_call: TRBV7-2
clone_size: NA
d_call: TRBD1
j_call: TRBJ2-7

cdr3_nt: TGTGCCAGCATCTCAGGGACTGGATTCTACGAGCAGTACTTC
cdr3_aa: CASISGTGFYEQYF
v_call: TRBV6-6
clone_size: once
d_call: NA
j_call: TRBJ2-7

cdr3_nt: TGTGCCATCAGTGAGAGAGGCGGGACAGGGGGCGCCCCAGATACGCAGTATTTT
cdr3_aa: CAISERGGTGGAPDTQYF
v_call: TRBV10-3
clone_size: once
d_call: TRBD1
j_call: TRBJ2-3

cdr3_nt: TGCGCCAGCAGCCCACGGACTAGCTTGAAAAGCTCTGGGGCCAACGTCCTGACTTTC
cdr3_aa: CASSPRTSLKSSGANVLTF
v_call: TRBV4-1
clone_size: NA
d_call: TRBD2
j_call: TRBJ2-6

cdr3_nt: TGTGCCAGCAGCGCAGGGAACATGAACACTGAAGCTTTCTTT
cdr3_aa: CASSAGNMNTEAFF
v_call: TRBV9
clone_size: NA
d_call: NA
j_call: TRBJ1-1

cdr3_nt: TGCGCCAGCAGCTTTGGGACAAGTCGAGCAATGGGCTACACCTTC
cdr3_aa: CASSFGTSRAMGYTF
v_call: TRBV5-1
clone_size: NA
d_call: NA
j_call: TRBJ1-2

cdr3_nt: TGCGCCAGCAGTACACGGACAGGGAAGAATGAGCAGTTCTTC
cdr3_aa: CASSTRTGKNEQFF
v_call: TRBV10-2
clone_size: NA
d_call: TRBD1
j_call: TRBJ2-1

cdr3_nt: TGTGCCAGCAGTCCATGGGGACAGGCTTTTCAGCCCCAGCATTTT
cdr3_aa: CASSPWGQAFQPQHF
v_call: TRBV28
clone_size: NA
d_call: TRBD1
j_call: TRBJ1-5

cdr3_nt: TGTGCCAGCAGCCAAGATTGGACTGCGCCCCAGCATTTT
cdr3_aa: CASSQDWTAPQHF
v_call: TRBV4-2
clone_size: few
d_call: NA
j_call: TRBJ1-5

cdr3_nt: TGTGCCAGCAGGGCTTGGGCTAGCGGGAGGGGCGAGCAGTACTTC
cdr3_aa: CASRAWASGRGEQYF
v_call: TRBV6-4
clone_size: NA
d_call: TRBD2
j_call: TRBJ2-7

cdr3_nt: TGTGCCTGGAACCCTGGGGCCAACGTCCTGACTTTC
cdr3_aa: CAWNPGANVLTF
v_call: TRBV30
clone_size: NA
d_call: NA
j_call: TRBJ2-6

cdr3_nt: TGTGCCAGTAGTCTGACCTGGGGGAATACTGAAGCTTTCTTT
cdr3_aa: CASSLTWGNTEAFF
v_call: TRBV19
clone_size: NA
d_call: NA
j_call: TRBJ1-1

cdr3_nt: TGTGCCAGCAGCGAACATCTCGGGGGGGGCAACACCTTC
cdr3_aa: CASSEHLGGGNTF
v_call: TRBV14
clone_size: NA
d_call: NA
j_call: TRBJ1-2

cdr3_nt: TGTGCCACCCTAGGGGGGAATGAGCAGTTCTTC
cdr3_aa: CATLGGNEQFF
v_call: TRBV18
clone_size: once
d_call: NA
j_call: TRBJ2-1

cdr3_nt: TGTGCCAGCAGCTTGGGACTACCCCCCTACGAGCAGTACTTC
cdr3_aa: CASSLGLPPYEQYF
v_call: TRBV9
clone_size: NA
d_call: TRBD2
j_call: TRBJ2-7